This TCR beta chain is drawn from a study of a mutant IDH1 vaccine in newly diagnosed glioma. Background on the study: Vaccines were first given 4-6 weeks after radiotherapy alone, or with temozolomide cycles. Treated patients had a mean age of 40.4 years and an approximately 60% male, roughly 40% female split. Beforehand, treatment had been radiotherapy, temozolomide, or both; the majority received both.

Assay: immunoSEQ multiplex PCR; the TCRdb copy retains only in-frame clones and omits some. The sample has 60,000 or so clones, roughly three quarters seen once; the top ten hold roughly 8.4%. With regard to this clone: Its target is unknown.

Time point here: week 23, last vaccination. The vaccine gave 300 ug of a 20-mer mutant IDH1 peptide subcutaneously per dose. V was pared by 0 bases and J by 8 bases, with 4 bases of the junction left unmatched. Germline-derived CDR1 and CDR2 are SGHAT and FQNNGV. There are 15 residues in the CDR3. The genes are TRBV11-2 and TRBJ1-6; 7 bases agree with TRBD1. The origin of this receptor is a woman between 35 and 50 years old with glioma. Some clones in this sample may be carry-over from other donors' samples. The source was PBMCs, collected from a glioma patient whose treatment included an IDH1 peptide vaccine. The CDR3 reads CASSLDRTGYSPLHF. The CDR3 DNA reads TGTGCCAGCAGCTTAGACCGGACAGGCTATTCACCCCTCCACTTT.